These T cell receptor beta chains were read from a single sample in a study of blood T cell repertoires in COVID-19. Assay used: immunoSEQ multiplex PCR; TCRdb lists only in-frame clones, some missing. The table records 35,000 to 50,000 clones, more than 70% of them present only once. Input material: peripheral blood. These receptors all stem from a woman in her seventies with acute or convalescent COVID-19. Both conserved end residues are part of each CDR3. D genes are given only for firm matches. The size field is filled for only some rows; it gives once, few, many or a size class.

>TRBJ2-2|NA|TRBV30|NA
TGTGCCTGGAGAACAGGAATTAGGGAGCTGTTTTTT
CAWRTGIRELFF
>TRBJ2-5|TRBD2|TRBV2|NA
TGTGCCAGCCGGGGGGGAAGCGGGAGTTCTGAGACCCAGTACTTC
CASRGGSGSSETQYF
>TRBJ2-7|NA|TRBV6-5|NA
TGTGCCAGCTCCTTGAGGGAAGAGCAGTACTTC
CASSLREEQYF
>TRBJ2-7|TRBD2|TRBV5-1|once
TGCGCCAGCAGCTTGGCACTAGCGAAAGCCTACGAGCAGTACTTC
CASSLALAKAYEQYF
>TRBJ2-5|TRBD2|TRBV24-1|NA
TGTGCCACCAGTGATTCGACTAGCGGGAGTGAGACCCAGTACTTC
CATSDSTSGSETQYF
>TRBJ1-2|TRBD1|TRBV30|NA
TGTGCCTGGAGCCGCGGACAGGGAATAGGCGGCTACACCTTC
CAWSRGQGIGGYTF
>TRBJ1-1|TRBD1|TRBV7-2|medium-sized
TGTGCCAGCAGCCGGGACAGGGGTAACACTGAAGCTTTCTTT
CASSRDRGNTEAFF
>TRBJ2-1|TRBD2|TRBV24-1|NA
TGTGCCACCGAATCTTCAGGACTAGCGGGAGTCGAGCAGTTCTTC
CATESSGLAGVEQFF
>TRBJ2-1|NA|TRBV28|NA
TGTGCCAGCAGTTTACAGGGAACCCACAATGAGCAGTTCTTC
CASSLQGTHNEQFF
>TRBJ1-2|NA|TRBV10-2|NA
TGCGCCAGCTCGGGTTGGGAGAACTACAACTATGGCTACACCTTC
CASSGWENYNYGYTF
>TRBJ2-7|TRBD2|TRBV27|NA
TGTGCCAGCAGTGTCCCGACTAGCGGGAGGTCCAACGAGCAGTACTTC
CASSVPTSGRSNEQYF
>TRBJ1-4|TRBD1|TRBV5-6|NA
TGTGCCAGCAGCCCCCTACCGGGACAGTCTAATGAAAAACTGTTTTTT
CASSPLPGQSNEKLFF
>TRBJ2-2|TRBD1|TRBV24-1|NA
TGTGCCACCAGGACAGGGGGCGTCGGGGAGCTGTTTTTT
CATRTGGVGELFF
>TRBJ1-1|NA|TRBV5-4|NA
TGTGCCAGCAGCCCCCAGACAGTGAACACTGAAGCTTTCTTT
CASSPQTVNTEAFF
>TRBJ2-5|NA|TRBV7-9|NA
TGTGCCAGCACCTTGGGGGGCGGGAGCACAGAGACCCAGTACTTC
CASTLGGGSTETQYF
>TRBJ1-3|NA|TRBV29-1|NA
TGCAGCGTTGAGATAGGGGGTGGAAACACCATATATTTT
CSVEIGGGNTIYF
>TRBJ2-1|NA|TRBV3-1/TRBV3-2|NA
TGTGCCAGCAGCCAAGATTGGCAGGAAAATGAGCAGTTCTTC
CASSQDWQENEQFF
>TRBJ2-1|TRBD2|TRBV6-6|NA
TGTGCCAGCAGGTCACCGGGACTAGTACGGGAGCAGTTCTTC
CASRSPGLVREQFF
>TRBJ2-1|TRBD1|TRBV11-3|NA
TGTGCCAGCAGCTTAGCAGGGGGAACGATCAATGAGCAGTTCTTC
CASSLAGGTINEQFF
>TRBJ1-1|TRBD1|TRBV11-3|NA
TGTGCCAGCAGCTTAAGGAGGGGGCGCGAAACTGAAGCTTTCTTT
CASSLRRGRETEAFF
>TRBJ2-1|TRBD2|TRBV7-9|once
TGTGCCAGCAGCAGCAGGACTAGCGGATACAATGAGCAGTTCTTC
CASSSRTSGYNEQFF
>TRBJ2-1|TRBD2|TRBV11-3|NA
TGTGCCAGCAGCTTAATCGGGACTAGCAACTCCTTGGTCGACAATGAGCAGTTCTTC
CASSLIGTSNSLVDNEQFF